This entry describes one TCR beta chain. Its antigen is still unknown. Trimming at V came to 2 bases and at J to 3 bases, leaving 1 base not matched to a gene. The CDR3 contains 14 residues. The germline gives CDR1 SGHNT, CDR2 YYREEE (reference sequence). This sample is part of a study of cytomegalovirus exposure and HLA in healthy donors. Study-wide points: One cluster of highly shared sequence variants probably arose as a sequencing artifact. Overall, some 160 TCR beta chains were annotated as cytomegalovirus-associated.

PCR primers comprised 60 Vbeta and 13 Jbeta primers. Original processing notes: Later analysis identified some 80 million unique TCR beta chains, some 10 million shared. Profiled with immunoSEQ multiplex PCR; TCRdb holds only in-frame clones, not every one. V, J and clone size are taken as reported in that table, and D and trimming were inferred from the DNA itself. The sample includes under 150,000 clones, approximately 84% seen only once; the top ten take approximately 2.6%. The chain couples TRBV5-4 to TRBJ2-2; TRBD1 matches 7 bases. Specimen: PBMCs. This TCR was sampled from a boy aged 2 to 10 in good health and CMV-seronegative. The CDR3: CASSFGQDTGELFF. CDR3 nucleotide sequence: TGTGCCAGCAGCTTCGGACAGGACACCGGGGAGCTGTTTTTT.